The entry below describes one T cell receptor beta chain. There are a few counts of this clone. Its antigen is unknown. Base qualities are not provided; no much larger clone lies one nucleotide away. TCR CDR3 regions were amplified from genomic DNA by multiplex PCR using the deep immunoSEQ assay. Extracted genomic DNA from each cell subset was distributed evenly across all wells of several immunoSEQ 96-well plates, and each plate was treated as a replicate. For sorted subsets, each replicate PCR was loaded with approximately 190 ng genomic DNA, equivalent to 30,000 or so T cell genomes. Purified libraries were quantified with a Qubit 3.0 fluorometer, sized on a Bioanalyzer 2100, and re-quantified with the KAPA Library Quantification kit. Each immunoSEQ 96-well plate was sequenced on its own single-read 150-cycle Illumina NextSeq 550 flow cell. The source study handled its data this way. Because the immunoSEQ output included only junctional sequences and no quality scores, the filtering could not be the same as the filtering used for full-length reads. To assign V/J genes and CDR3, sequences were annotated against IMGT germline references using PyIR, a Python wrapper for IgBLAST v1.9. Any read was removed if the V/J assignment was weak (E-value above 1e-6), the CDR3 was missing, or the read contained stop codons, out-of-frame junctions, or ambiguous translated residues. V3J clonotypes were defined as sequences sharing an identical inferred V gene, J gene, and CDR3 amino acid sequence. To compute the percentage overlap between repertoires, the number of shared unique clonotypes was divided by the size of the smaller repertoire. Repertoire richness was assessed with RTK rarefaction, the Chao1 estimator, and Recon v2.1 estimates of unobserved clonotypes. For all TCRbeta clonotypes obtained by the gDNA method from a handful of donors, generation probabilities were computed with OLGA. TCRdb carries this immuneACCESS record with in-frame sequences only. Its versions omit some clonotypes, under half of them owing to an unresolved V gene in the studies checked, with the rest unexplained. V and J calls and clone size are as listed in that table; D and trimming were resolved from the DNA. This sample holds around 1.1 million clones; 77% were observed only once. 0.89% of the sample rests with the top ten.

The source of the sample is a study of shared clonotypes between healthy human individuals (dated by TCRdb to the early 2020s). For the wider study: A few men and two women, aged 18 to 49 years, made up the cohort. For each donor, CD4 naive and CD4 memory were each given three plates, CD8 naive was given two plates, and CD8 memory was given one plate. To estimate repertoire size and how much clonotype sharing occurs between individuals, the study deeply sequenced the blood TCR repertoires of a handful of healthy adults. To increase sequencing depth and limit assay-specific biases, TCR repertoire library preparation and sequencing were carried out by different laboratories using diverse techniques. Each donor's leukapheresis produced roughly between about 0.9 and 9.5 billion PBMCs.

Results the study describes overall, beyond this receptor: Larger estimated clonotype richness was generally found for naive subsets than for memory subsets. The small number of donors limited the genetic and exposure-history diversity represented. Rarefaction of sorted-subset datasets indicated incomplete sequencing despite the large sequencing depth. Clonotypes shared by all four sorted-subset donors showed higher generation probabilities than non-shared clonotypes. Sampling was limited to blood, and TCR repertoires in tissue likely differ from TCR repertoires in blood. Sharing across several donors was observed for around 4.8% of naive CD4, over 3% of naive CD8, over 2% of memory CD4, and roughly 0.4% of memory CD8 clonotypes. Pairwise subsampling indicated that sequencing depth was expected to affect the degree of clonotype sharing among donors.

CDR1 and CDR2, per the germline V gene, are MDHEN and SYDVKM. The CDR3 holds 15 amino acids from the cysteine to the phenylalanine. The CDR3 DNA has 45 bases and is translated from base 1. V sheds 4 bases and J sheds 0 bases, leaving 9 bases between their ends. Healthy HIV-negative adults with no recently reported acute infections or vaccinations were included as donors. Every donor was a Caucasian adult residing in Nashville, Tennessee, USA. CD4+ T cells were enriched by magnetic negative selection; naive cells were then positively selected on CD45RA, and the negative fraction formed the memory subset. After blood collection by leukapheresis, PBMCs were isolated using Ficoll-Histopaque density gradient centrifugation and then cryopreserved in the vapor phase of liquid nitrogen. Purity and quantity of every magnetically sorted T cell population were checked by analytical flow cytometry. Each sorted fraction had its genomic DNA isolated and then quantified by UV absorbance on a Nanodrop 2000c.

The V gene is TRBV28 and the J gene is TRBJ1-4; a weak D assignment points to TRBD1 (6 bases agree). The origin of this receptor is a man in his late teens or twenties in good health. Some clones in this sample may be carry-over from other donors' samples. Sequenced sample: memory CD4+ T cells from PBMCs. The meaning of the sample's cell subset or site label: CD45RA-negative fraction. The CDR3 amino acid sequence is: CASSSSGATNEKLFF. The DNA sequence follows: TGTGCCAGCAGTTCATCAGGGGCAACTAATGAAAAACTGTTTTTT. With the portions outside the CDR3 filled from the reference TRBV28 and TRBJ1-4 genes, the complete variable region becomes DVKVTQSSRYLVKRTGEKVFLECVQDMDHENMFWYRQDPGLGLRLIYFSYDVKMKEKGDIPEGYSVSREKKERFSLILESASTNQTSMYLCASSSSGATNEKLFFGSGTQLSVL.